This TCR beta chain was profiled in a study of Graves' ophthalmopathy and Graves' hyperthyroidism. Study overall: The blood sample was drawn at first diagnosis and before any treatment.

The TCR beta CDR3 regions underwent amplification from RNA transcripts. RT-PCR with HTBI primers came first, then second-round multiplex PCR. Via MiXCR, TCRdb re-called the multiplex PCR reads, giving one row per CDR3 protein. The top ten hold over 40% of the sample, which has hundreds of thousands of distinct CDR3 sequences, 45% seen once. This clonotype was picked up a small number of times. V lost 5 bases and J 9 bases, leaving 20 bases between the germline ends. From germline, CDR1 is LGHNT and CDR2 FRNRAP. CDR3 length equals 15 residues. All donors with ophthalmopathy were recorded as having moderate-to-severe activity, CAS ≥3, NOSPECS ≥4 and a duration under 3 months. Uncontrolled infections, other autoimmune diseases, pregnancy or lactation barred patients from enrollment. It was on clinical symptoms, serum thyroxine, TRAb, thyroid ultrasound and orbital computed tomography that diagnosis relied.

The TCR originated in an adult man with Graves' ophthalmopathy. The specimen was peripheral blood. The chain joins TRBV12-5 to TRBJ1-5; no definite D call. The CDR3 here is CASGTPAAADPPQHF. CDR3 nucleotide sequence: TGTGCTAGTGGTACCCCGGCAGCAGCCGATCCGCCCCAGCATTTT. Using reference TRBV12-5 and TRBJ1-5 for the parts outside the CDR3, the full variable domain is DARVTQTPRHKVTEMGQEVTMRCQPILGHNTVFWYRQTMMQGLELLAYFRNRAPLDDSGMPKDRFSAEMPDATLATLKIQPSEPRDSAVYFCASGTPAAADPPQHFGDGTRLSIL.